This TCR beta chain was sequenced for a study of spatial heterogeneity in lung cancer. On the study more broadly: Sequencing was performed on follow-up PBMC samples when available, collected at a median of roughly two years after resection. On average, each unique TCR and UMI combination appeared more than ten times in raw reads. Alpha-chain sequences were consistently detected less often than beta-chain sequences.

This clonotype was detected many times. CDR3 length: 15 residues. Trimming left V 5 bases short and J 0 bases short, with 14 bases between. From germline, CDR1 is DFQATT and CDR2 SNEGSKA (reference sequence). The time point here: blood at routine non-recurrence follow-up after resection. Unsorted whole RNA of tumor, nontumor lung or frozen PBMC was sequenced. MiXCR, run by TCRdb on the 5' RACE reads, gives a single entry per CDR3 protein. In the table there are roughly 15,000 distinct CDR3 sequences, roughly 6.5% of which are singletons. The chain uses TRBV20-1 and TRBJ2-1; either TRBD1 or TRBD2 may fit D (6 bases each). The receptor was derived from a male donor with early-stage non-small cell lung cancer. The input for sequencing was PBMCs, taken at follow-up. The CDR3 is CSASGKGGSYNEQFF. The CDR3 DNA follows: TGCAGTGCTTCGGGGAAGGGGGGCTCCTACAATGAGCAGTTCTTC.